Below, 20 T cell receptor beta chains from the same sample are listed, as sequenced in a study of blood T cell repertoires in COVID-19. TCRdb keeps only in-frame clones here, not all; method: immunoSEQ multiplex PCR. This sample carries under 250,000 clones, approximately 90% of them seen once, and the ten largest clones take 2.5% to 3%. Input material: PBMCs or T cells enriched from blood (not recorded which). The source of these receptors is a woman aged 30 to 39 with acute COVID-19.

The chain has TRBV10-3 and TRBJ2-7; 7 nucleotides line up with TRBD1. This CDR3 contains 15 residues. Trimming removed 6 bases from V and 4 bases from J; junction bases left unmatched: 12. Per germline, CDR1 ENHRY and CDR2 SYGVKD. The CDR3 loop is CAISLEGALGYEQYF. As DNA, the CDR3 is TGTGCCATCAGCCTAGAGGGGGCGCTCGGGTACGAGCAGTACTTC.

The chain couples TRBV4-1 to TRBJ1-3; 8 nucleotides line up with TRBD1. The ends lost 0 bases at V and 4 bases at J; junction bases unmatched: 8. Germline V gives CDR1 MGHRA, CDR2 YSYEKL. This CDR3 spans 17 amino acids. CDR3 protein: CASSQDLFDRGGNTIYF. DNA for the CDR3: TGCGCCAGCAGCCAAGATTTGTTTGACAGGGGAGGAAACACCATATATTTT.

V usage is TRBV3-1 (or the pseudogene TRBV3-2) and J usage is TRBJ2-7; 8 bases match TRBD2. CDR1 is LGHDT, CDR2 YNNKEL, per germline (reference sequence). Trimming at V came to 0 bases and at J to 2 bases, leaving 6 bases not matched to a gene. The CDR3 sequence is 16 residues long. This CDR3 is CASSQDLAGGTYEQYF. The CDR3 bases are TGTGCCAGCAGCCAAGATTTGGCGGGGGGCACCTACGAGCAGTACTTC.

This rearrangement joins TRBV5-1 to TRBJ1-2; 8 bases align to TRBD1. CDR1 SGHRS and CDR2 YFSETQ come from the germline V gene. V was clipped by 7 bases and J by 2 bases; unmatched bases: 7. This CDR3 is 14 amino acids long. The CDR3 DNA reads TGCGCCAGCGCAGAGACAGGGGCGAACTATGGCTACACCTTC. This encodes CASAETGANYGYTF.

This chain links TRBV6-1 with TRBJ1-3; D unresolved. The germline CDR1 and CDR2 sequences are MNHNS and SASEGT. The CDR3 totals 15 residues. Trimming took 3 bases from V and 0 from J, leaving 9 bases between them. The CDR3 protein is CASSEGGLSGNTIYF. The CDR3, as DNA: TGTGCCAGCAGTGAGGGTGGACTCTCTGGAAACACCATATATTTT.

This chain uses TRBV6-6 with TRBJ1-5; D gene ambiguous. This CDR3 is 13 amino acids long. The germline V and J ends were trimmed by 7 bases and 6 bases, with 13 bases remaining between them. CDR1 MNHNY and CDR2 SVGAGI come from the germline V gene (reference sequence). The CDR3 DNA follows: TGTGCCAGCAAAGAGGTCCCGAGTCAGCCCCAGCATTTT. Its protein product is CASKEVPSQPQHF.

The chain links TRBV7-2 to TRBJ1-5; D is ambiguous. V lost 1 base and J 2 bases, leaving 9 bases between the germline ends. Germline CDR1 SGHTA, CDR2 FQGNSA. The CDR3 loop spans 15 amino acids. The CDR3 here is CASSLGGEGNQPQHF. CDR3 in DNA: TGTGCCAGCAGCTTAGGTGGGGAGGGCAATCAGCCCCAGCATTTT. The variable domain in full, with the rest retrieved from reference TRBV7-2 and TRBJ1-5, is GAGVSQSPSNKVTEKGKDVELRCDPISGHTALYWYRQSLGQGLEFLIYFQGNSAPDKSGLPSDRFSAERTGGSVSTLTIQRTQQEDSAVYLCASSLGGEGNQPQHFGDGTRLSIL.

This chain links TRBV21-1 with TRBJ2-1; TRBD2, the table's D call, was not compared with the DNA. TRBV21-1 is a pseudogene locus. The CDR3 totals 18 residues. The CDR3 spells CASSKSDAEGGGTNEQFF. The CDR3 DNA is TGTGCCAGCAGCAAAAGCGACGCTGAGGGCGGGGGAACCAATGAGCAGTTCTTC.

This chain joins TRBV7-6 and TRBJ2-3, with 15 positions matching TRBD2. The V and J ends lost 4 bases and 2 bases, in that order; junction bases with no gene match: 7. Germline V CDR1 and CDR2: SGHVS, FNYEAQ. CDR3 size: 18 residues. The CDR3 here is CASSSWTSGGAHTDTQYF. The DNA for the CDR3 is TGTGCCAGCAGCTCCTGGACTAGCGGGGGGGCCCACACAGATACGCAGTATTTT.

The chain has TRBV10-3 and TRBJ1-3; 7 bases are shared with TRBD1. Trimming took 6 bases from V and 2 from J; bases not matched to a gene: 1. Germline V lookup: CDR1 ENHRY, CDR2 SYGVKD. The length of the CDR3 is 13 residues. This CDR3 is CAISGTAGNTIYF. The CDR3 DNA reads TGTGCCATCAGCGGGACAGCTGGAAACACCATATATTTT.

The chain is built from TRBV5-4 and TRBJ2-5; D gene uncertain. CDR1 is SGHNT and CDR2 is YYREEE in the germline V gene (reference sequence). The CDR3 extends over 13 amino acids. V gave up 1 base and J gave up 3 bases, with 7 bases separating them. The DNA of the CDR3 is TGTGCCAGCAGCTTGCCTAGAGAAGAGACCCAGTACTTC. It encodes CASSLPREETQYF.

The chain has TRBV7-2 and TRBJ1-1; 8 bases fit TRBD1. Germline loops: CDR1 SGHTA, CDR2 FQGNSA. J lost 0 bases, V lost 5 bases, and 8 bases had no gene match. This CDR3 is built from 16 residues. The CDR3 coding sequence is TGTGCCAGCAGCCCAGACAGGGGATGGGTGAACACTGAAGCTTTCTTT. Translating it yields CASSPDRGWVNTEAFF. Filled out from reference TRBV7-2 and TRBJ1-1, the complete variable domain reads GAGVSQSPSNKVTEKGKDVELRCDPISGHTALYWYRQSLGQGLEFLIYFQGNSAPDKSGLPSDRFSAERTGGSVSTLTIQRTQQEDSAVYLCASSPDRGWVNTEAFFGQGTRLTVV.

The chain uses TRBV5-1 and TRBJ2-2, with D tentatively TRBD1 (6 bases). CDR1 SGHRS and CDR2 YFSETQ come from the germline V gene. V shed 0 bases and J shed 2 bases, with 11 bases lying between them. The CDR3 contains 16 residues. The CDR3 DNA reads as TGCGCCAGCAGCTTGGACCCGGGACACAACACCGGGGAGCTGTTTTTT. As protein: CASSLDPGHNTGELFF. Filled out from reference TRBV5-1 and TRBJ2-2, the complete variable domain reads KAGVTQTPRYLIKTRGQQVTLSCSPISGHRSVSWYQQTPGQGLQFLFEYFSETQRNKGNFPGRFSGRQFSNSRSEMNVSTLELGDSALYLCASSLDPGHNTGELFFGEGSRLTVL.

The gene calls are TRBV4-1 and TRBJ2-3, with 15 positions matching TRBD2. CDR1 is MGHRA and CDR2 is YSYEKL in the germline V gene. This CDR3 region has 16 residues. The trim removed 4 bases at V and 5 bases at J, leaving 4 bases unmatched. The CDR3 sequence: CASSRQGLAGGDTQYF. CDR3 DNA: TGCGCCAGCAGCCGTCAGGGACTAGCGGGGGGAGATACGCAGTATTTT.

This chain links TRBV11-2 with TRBJ2-1, with D tentatively TRBD2 (5 bases). The germline V gene encodes CDR1 SGHAT and CDR2 FQNNGV. The CDR3 is 14 residues long. V dropped 6 bases and J dropped 6 bases, with 15 bases sitting between them. The chain's CDR3 is CASRSPREGNEQFF. CDR3 nucleotide sequence: TGTGCCAGCAGGAGCCCCCGGGAAGGCAATGAGCAGTTCTTC.

The chain uses TRBV10-3 and TRBJ1-5, with TRBD1 matching over 8 bases. The germline V gene encodes CDR1 ENHRY and CDR2 SYGVKD. With V trimmed by 1 base and J by 4 bases, 3 bases remained unmatched. This CDR3 has 15 residues. In DNA form, the CDR3 reads TGTGCCATCAGTGAGTACAGGGGGGAGAATCAGCCCCAGCATTTT. It specifies CAISEYRGENQPQHF.

Notes on this clone: Germline and junction disagree at one end, which may indicate a read error. The V gene is TRBV7-7, the J gene TRBJ2-5; TRBD1 might be the D (5 bases). The CDR3 runs 15 residues. Germline CDR1 and CDR2: SSHAT and FNYEAQ (reference sequence). CDR3 sequence reads: CASSLNRLSQETQYF. The CDR3 DNA reads as TGTGCTAGCAGCTTGAACAGGCTTTCCCAAGAGACCCAGTACTTC.

This chain uses TRBV19 with TRBJ1-1; TRBD1 agrees at 10 bases. Per the germline V gene, CDR1 is LNHDA and CDR2 is SQIVND (reference sequence). There are 13 residues in the CDR3. Losses at the gene ends were 4 bases for V and 4 bases for J; bases not matched to a gene: 0. The CDR3 reads CASSRTGGTEAFF. In DNA, the CDR3 is TGTGCCAGTAGTAGGACAGGGGGCACTGAAGCTTTCTTT.

V gene TRBV3-1 (or the pseudogene TRBV3-2) combines with J gene TRBJ1-6; 7 bases agree with TRBD1. CDR1 is LGHDT and CDR2 is YNNKEL in the germline V gene (reference sequence). V lost 4 bases and J lost 7; bases outside the gene matches: 10. The CDR3 extends over 16 amino acids. The DNA for the CDR3 is TGTGCCAGCAGCCGCCACGGACAGGACCTAAATTCACCCCTCCACTTT. It translates to CASSRHGQDLNSPLHF.

This clone was seen a single time. The chain combines TRBV10-2 with TRBJ1-1; no firm D call. The germline CDR1 and CDR2 sequences are WSHSY and SAAADI. The CDR3 has 14 amino acids. V was cut by 4 bases and J by 1 base, with 10 bases left in between. For the CDR3, the DNA is TGCGCCAGCAGTGTAGAACTTAAGAACACTGAAGCTTTCTTT. Its protein product is CASSVELKNTEAFF.